The next 2 T cell receptor beta chains were all read from a single sample in a study of Ad26.COV2.S vaccination and SARS-CoV-2 variants. TCRdb's copy holds only in-frame clones and misses some; the assay was immunoSEQ multiplex PCR. Among roughly 680,000 clones listed, 89% were seen once. Noted treatment: roughly 20 received Ad26.COV2.S at low or high dose, single or two shots; 5 received placebo; per-sample allocation not given. Samples analyzed were those drawn on day 63 after the first vaccine or placebo injection. The sequencing here drew on peripheral blood, taken in a trial of Ad26.COV2.S vaccine versus placebo. The receptor source for this set is a person aged 18-60 years who received the Ad26.COV2.S COVID-19 vaccine or a placebo.

This clone was recorded a few times. This chain joins TRBV19 and TRBJ1-2; unclear D gene. The V gene's germline CDR1 is LNHDA and CDR2 SQIVND (reference sequence). The CDR3 length is 12 residues. Trimming removed 7 bases from V and 5 bases from J, with 11 bases in between. The CDR3 DNA is TGTGCCAGTAATAGCCTAGCTTATGGCTACACCTTC. Encoded protein: CASNSLAYGYTF.

V is TRBV2 and J is TRBJ2-2, with D hard to call. This CDR3 comprises 12 residues. Trimming removed 6 bases at V and 5 bases at J, with 7 bases between. CDR1 SNHLY and CDR2 FYNNEI come from the germline V gene. The CDR3 coding sequence is TGTGCCAGCAGACCCCCGACCGGGGAGCTGTTTTTT. This gives the protein CASRPPTGELFF. Using reference TRBV2 and TRBJ2-2 for the parts outside the CDR3, the full variable domain is EPEVTQTPSHQVTQMGQEVILRCVPISNHLYFYWYRQILGQKVEFLVSFYNNEISEKSEIFDDQFSVERPDGSNFTLKIRSTKLEDSAMYFCASRPPTGELFFGEGSRLTVL.